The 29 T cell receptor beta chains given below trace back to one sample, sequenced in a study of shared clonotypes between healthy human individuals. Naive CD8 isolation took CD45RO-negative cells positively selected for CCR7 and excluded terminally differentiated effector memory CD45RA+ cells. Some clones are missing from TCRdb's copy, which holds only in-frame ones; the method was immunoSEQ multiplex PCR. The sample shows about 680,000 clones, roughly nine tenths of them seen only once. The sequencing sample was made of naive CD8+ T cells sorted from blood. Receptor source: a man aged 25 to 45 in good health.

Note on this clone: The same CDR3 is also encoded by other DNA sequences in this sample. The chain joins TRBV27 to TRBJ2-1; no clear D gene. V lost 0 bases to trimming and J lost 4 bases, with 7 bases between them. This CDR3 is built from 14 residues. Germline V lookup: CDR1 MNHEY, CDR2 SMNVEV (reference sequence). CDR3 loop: CASSLSRQYNEQFF. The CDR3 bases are TGTGCCAGCAGTTTATCCCGTCAATACAATGAGCAGTTCTTC.

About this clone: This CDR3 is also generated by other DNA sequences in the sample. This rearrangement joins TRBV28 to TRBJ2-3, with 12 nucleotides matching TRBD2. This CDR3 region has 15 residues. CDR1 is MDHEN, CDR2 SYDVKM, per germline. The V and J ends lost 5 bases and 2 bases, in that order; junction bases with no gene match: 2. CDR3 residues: CASSRLAGDTDTQYF. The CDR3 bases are TGTGCCAGCAGTCGACTAGCGGGGGACACAGATACGCAGTATTTT.

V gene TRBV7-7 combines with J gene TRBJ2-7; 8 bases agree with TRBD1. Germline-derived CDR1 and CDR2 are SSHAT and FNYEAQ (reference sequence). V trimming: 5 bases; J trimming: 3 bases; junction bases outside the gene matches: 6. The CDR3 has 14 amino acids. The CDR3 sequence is CASSHGTGDYEQYF. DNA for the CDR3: TGTGCCAGCAGCCACGGGACAGGAGACTACGAGCAGTACTTC.

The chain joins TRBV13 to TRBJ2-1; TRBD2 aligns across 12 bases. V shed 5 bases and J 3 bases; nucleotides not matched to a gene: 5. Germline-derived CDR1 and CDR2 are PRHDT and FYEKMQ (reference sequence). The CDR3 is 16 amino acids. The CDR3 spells CASSPRTSGNYNEQFF. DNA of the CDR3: TGTGCCAGCAGCCCCCGGACTAGCGGGAACTACAATGAGCAGTTCTTC.

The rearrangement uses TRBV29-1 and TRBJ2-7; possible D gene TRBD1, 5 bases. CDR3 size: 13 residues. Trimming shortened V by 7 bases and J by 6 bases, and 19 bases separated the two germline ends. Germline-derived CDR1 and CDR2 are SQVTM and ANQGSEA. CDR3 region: CSATVVLSGEQYF. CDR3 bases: TGCAGCGCGACAGTAGTTCTTTCCGGCGAGCAGTACTTC.

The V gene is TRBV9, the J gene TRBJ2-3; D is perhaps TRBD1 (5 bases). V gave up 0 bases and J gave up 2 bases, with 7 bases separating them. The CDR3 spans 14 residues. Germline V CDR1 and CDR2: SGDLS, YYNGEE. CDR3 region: CASSVEGNTDTQYF. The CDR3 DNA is TGTGCCAGCAGCGTAGAGGGGAACACAGATACGCAGTATTTT.

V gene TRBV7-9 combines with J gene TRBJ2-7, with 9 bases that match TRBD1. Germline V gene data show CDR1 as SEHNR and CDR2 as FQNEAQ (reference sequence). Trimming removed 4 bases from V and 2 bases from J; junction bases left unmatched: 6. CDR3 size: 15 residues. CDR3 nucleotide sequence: TGTGCCAGCAGCTCTACAGGGGGCAAAGCCTACGAGCAGTACTTC. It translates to CASSSTGGKAYEQYF.

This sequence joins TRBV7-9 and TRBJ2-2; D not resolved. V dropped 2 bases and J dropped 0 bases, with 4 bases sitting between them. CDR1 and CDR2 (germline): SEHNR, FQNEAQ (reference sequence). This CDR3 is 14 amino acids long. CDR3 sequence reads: CASSLSTNTGELFF. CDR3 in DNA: TGTGCCAGCAGCTTATCTACGAACACCGGGGAGCTGTTTTTT.

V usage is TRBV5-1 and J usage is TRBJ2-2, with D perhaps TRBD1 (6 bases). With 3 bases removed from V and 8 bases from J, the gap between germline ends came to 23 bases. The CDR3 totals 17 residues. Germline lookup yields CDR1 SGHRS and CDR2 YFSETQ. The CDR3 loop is CASSSSTQGSLRGELFF. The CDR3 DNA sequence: TGCGCCAGCAGCTCTTCCACACAGGGCTCCCTTAGAGGGGAGCTGTTTTTT. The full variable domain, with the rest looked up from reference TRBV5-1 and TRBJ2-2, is KAGVTQTPRYLIKTRGQQVTLSCSPISGHRSVSWYQQTPGQGLQFLFEYFSETQRNKGNFPGRFSGRQFSNSRSEMNVSTLELGDSALYLCASSSSTQGSLRGELFFGEGSRLTVL.

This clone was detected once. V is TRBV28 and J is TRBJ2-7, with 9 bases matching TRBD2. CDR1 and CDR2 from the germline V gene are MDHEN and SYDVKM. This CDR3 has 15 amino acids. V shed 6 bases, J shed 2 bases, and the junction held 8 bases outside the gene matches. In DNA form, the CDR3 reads TGTGCCAGCAGCTCGACTAGCGGAGTTACCTACGAGCAGTACTTC. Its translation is CASSSTSGVTYEQYF.

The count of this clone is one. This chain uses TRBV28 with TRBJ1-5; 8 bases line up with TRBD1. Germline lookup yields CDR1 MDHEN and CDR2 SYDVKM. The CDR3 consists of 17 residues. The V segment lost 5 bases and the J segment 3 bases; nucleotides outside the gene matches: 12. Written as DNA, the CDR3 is TGTGCCAGCAGTACGTCAGGGGGCGTCTGGGTCAATCAGCCCCAGCATTTT. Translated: CASSTSGGVWVNQPQHF.

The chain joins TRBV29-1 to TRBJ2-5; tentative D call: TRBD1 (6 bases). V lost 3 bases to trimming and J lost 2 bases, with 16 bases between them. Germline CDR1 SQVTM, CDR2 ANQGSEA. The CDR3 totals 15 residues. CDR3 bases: TGCAGCGTTGAGTTCGGATGGGACACTCAAGAGACCCAGTACTTC. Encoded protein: CSVEFGWDTQETQYF.

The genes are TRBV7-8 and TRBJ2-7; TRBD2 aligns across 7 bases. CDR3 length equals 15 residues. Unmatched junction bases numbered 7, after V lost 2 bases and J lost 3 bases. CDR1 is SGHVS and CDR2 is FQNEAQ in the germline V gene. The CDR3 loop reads CASSLPGLEIYEQYF. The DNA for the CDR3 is TGTGCCAGCAGCTTACCCGGACTAGAAATCTACGAGCAGTACTTC.

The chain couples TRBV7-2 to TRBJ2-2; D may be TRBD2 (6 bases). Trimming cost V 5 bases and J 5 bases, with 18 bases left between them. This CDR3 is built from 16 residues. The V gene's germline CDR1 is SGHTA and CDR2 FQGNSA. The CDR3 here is CASSPPTFGGTGELFF. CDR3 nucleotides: TGTGCCAGCAGCCCTCCAACCTTCGGAGGGACCGGGGAGCTGTTTTTT.

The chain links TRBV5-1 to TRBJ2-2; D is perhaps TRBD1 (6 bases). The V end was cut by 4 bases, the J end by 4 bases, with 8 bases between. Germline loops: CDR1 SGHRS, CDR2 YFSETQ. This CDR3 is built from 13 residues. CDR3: CASSPTGTGELFF. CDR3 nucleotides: TGCGCCAGCAGCCCGACAGGCACCGGGGAGCTGTTTTTT.

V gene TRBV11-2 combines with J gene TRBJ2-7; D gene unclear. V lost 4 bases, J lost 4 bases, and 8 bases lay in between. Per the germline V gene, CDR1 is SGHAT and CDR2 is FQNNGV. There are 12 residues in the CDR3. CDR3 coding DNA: TGTGCCAGCAGCTACGGGCAGTACGAGCAGTACTTC. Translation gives CASSYGQYEQYF.

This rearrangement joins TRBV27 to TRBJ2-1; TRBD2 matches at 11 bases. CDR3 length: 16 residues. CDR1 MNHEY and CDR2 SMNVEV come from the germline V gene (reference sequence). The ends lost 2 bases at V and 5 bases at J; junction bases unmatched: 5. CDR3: CASSLLSGRANNEQFF. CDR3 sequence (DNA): TGTGCCAGCAGTTTACTTAGCGGGAGGGCTAACAATGAGCAGTTCTTC.

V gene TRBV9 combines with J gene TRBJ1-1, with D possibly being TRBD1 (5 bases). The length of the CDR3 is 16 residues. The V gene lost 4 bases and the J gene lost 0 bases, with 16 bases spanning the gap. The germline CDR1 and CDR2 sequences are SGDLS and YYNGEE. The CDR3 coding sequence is TGTGCCAGCAGCTCCGGTTCCGGGGGTATGAACACTGAAGCTTTCTTT. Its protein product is CASSSGSGGMNTEAFF.

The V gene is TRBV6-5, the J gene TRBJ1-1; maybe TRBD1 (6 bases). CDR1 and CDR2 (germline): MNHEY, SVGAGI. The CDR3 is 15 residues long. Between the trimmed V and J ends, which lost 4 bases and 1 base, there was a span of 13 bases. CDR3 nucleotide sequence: TGTGCCAGCAGTTTCAACCACAGGGCGAACACTGAAGCTTTCTTT. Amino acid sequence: CASSFNHRANTEAFF.

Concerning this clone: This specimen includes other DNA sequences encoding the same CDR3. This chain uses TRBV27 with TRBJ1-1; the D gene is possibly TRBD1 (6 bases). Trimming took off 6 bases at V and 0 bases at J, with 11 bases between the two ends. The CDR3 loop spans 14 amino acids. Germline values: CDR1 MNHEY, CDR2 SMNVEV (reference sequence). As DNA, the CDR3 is TGTGCCAGCAGCCCGGGACAATTGAACACTGAAGCTTTCTTT. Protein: CASSPGQLNTEAFF.

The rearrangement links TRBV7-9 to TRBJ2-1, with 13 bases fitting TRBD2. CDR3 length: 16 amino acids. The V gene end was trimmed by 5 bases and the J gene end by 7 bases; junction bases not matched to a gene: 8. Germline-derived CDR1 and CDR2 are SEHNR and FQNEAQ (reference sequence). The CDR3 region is CASSGRTSGSSNEQFF. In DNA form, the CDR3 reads TGTGCCAGCAGCGGACGGACTAGCGGGAGTAGTAATGAGCAGTTCTTC.

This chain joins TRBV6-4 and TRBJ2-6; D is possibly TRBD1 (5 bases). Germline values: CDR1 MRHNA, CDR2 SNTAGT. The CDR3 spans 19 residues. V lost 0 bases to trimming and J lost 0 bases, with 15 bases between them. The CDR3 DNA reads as TGTGCCAGCAGTGACTCTCCTCCAGGGATCCTCTCTGGGGCCAACGTCCTGACTTTC. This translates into CASSDSPPGILSGANVLTF.

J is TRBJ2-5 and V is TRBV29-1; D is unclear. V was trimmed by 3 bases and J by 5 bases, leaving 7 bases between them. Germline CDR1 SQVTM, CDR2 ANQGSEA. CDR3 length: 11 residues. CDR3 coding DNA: TGCAGCGTTGATAGATGGGAGACCCAGTACTTC. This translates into CSVDRWETQYF.

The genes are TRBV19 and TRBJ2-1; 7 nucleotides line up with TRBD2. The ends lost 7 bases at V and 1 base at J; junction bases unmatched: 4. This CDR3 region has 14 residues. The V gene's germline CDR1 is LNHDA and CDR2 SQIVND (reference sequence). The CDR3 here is CASTAGVSYNEQFF. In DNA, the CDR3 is TGTGCCAGTACTGCGGGAGTGTCCTACAATGAGCAGTTCTTC.

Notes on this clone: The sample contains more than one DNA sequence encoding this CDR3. The CDR3 DNA is TGTGCCAGCAGCTTAGGACCTACAACTAATGAAAAACTGTTTTTT. Its translation is CASSLGPTTNEKLFF. The V call is TRBV7-9, the J call TRBJ1-4; unclear D gene. The CDR3 consists of 15 residues. CDR1 and CDR2 (germline): SEHNR, FQNEAQ (reference sequence). Trimming stripped 1 base from V and 0 bases from J, with 6 bases between.

This CDR3 reads CASSEASGSTPDTQYF. In DNA, the CDR3 is TGTGCCAGCAGTGAGGCTAGCGGGAGTACCCCAGATACGCAGTATTTT. The J gene is TRBJ2-3, the V gene TRBV25-1; 10 nucleotides align to TRBD2. The V gene end was trimmed by 3 bases and the J gene end by 4 bases; junction bases not matched to a gene: 7. CDR3 size: 16 residues. The germline gives CDR1 MGHDK, CDR2 SYGVNS.

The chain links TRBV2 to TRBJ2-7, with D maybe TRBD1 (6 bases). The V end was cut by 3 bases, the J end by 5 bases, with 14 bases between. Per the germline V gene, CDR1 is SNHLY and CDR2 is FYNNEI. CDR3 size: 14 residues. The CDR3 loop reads CASSEFRGVDEQYF. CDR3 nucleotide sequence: TGTGCCAGCAGTGAGTTCAGGGGTGTCGACGAGCAGTACTTC.

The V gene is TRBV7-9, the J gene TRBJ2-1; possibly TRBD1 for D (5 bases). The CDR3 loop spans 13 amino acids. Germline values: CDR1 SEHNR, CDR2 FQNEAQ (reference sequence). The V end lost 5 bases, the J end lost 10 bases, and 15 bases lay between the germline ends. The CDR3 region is CASSRTPQGEQFF. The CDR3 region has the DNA TGTGCCAGCAGCCGGACACCCCAAGGGGAGCAGTTCTTC.

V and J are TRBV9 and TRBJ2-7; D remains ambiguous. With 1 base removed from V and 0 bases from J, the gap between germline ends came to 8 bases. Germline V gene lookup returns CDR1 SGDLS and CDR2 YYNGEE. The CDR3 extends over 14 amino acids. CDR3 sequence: CASSVLAYSYEQYF. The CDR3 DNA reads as TGTGCCAGCAGCGTATTAGCCTACTCCTACGAGCAGTACTTC. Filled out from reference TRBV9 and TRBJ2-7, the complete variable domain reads DSGVTQTPKHLITATGQRVTLRCSPRSGDLSVYWYQQSLDQGLQFLIQYYNGEERAKGNILERFSAQQFPDLHSELNLSSLELGDSALYFCASSVLAYSYEQYFGPGTRLTVT.